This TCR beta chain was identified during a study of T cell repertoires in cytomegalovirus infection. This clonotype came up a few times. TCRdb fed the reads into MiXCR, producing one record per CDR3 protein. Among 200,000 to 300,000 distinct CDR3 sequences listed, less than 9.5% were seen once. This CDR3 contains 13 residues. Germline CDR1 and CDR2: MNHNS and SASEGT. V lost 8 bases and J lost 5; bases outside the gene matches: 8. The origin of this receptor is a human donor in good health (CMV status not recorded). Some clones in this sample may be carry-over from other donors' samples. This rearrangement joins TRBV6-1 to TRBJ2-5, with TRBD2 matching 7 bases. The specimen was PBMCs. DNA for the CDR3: TGTGCCAGCCGCGAGGGAGGGTGGGAGACCCAGTACTTC. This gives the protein CASREGGWETQYF.